Shown below are 15 T cell receptor beta chains from a single sample sequenced in a study of T cell repertoires in cytomegalovirus infection. Each CDR3 protein gets one entry after TCRdb re-called the reads with MiXCR. The profile shows about a million distinct CDR3 sequences, approximately 32% of them singletons. Antigens for these TCRs are unknown. Here the sequenced sample was cultured CD8+ T cells from PBMCs, taken from culture after CMV antigen stimulation. All receptors derive from a human donor in good health (CMV status not recorded). Some clones in this sample may be carry-over from other donors' samples.

Worth noting for this clonotype: One end of the junction varies from germline; a read error may be responsible. V is TRBV7-6 and J is TRBJ2-1; 8 bases line up with TRBD2. The CDR3 consists of 14 residues. CDR1 SGHVS and CDR2 FNYEAQ come from the germline V gene. The CDR3 DNA reads as TGTGCTAGCAGTCCAGCGGGGGCTCACAATGAGCAGTTCTTC. It yields the protein CASSPAGAHNEQFF. Using reference TRBV7-6 and TRBJ2-1 for the parts outside the CDR3, the full variable domain is GAGVSQSPRYKVTKRGQDVALRCDPISGHVSLYWYRQALGQGPEFLTYFNYEAQQDKSGLPNDRFSAERPEGSISTLTIQRTEQRDSAMYRCASSPAGAHNEQFFGPGTRLTVL.

This clonotype has more than one count but fewer than ten. The V gene is TRBV4-1, the J gene TRBJ2-4, with D maybe TRBD1 (5 bases). CDR1 and CDR2 (germline): MGHRA, YSYEKL. The CDR3 consists of 15 residues. Trimming left V 0 bases short and J 12 bases short, with 18 bases between. This chain's CDR3 is CASSQDHSRVAPQYF. Written as DNA, the CDR3 is TGCGCCAGCAGCCAAGATCATAGCAGGGTCGCCCCTCAGTACTTC.

The gene calls are TRBV6-2 or TRBV6-3 and TRBJ2-5; possible D gene TRBD1, 6 bases. From germline, CDR1 is MNHEY and CDR2 SVGEGT. Trimming pared 5 bases from V and 0 bases from J, leaving 16 bases between. The CDR3 is made up of 16 amino acids. This CDR3 reads CASSPDGQRYQETQYF. The CDR3 nucleotides read TGTGCCAGCAGTCCGGACGGACAGAGGTACCAAGAGACCCAGTACTTC.

The chain uses TRBV27 and TRBJ1-5; no definite D call. This CDR3 has 18 residues. The V end was cut by 3 bases, the J end by 1 base, with 19 bases between. Germline V CDR1 and CDR2: MNHEY, SMNVEV (reference sequence). The DNA for the CDR3 is TGTGCCAGCAGTTTCAGTGGACGGACCGTAGGGAGCAATCAGCCCCAGCATTTT. Protein product: CASSFSGRTVGSNQPQHF.

Here the CDR3 reads CASSHTGARETQYF. As DNA, the CDR3 is TGTGCCAGCAGCCATACGGGGGCGAGGGAGACCCAGTACTTC. The genes are TRBV7-9 and TRBJ2-5, with D perhaps TRBD1 or TRBD2 (6 bases each). Germline V CDR1 and CDR2: SEHNR, FQNEAQ (reference sequence). V was clipped by 5 bases and J by 5 bases, with 15 bases between them. CDR3 length: 14 amino acids.

The chain is built from TRBV7-6 and TRBJ1-5; D not resolved. The V gene lost 2 bases and the J gene lost 1 base, with 6 bases spanning the gap. Germline V CDR1 and CDR2: SGHVS, FNYEAQ. This CDR3 contains 14 residues. The CDR3 reads CASSLSQSNQPQHF. Written as DNA, the CDR3 is TGTGCCAGCAGCTTATCACAAAGCAATCAGCCCCAGCATTTT.

V is TRBV7-9 and J is TRBJ1-2, with D maybe TRBD1 (6 bases). The germline V gene has CDR1 SEHNR and CDR2 FQNEAQ (reference sequence). Trimming removed 6 bases from V and 8 bases from J, with 22 bases in between. The CDR3 runs to 15 residues. The CDR3 DNA sequence: TGTGCCAGCAGTTACCTAGGACAGTTGCTCGACGGCTACACCTTC. It specifies CASSYLGQLLDGYTF. Variable domain in full (rest from reference TRBV7-9 and TRBJ1-2): DTGVSQNPRHKITKRGQNVTFRCDPISEHNRLYWYRQTLGQGPEFLTYFQNEAQLEKSRLLSDRFSAERPKGSFSTLEIQRTEQGDSAMYLCASSYLGQLLDGYTFGSGTRLTVV.

The genes are TRBV6-5 and TRBJ1-2, with a tentative D call TRBD1 (6 bases). The CDR3 has 14 residues. V was clipped by 3 bases and J by 3 bases, with 11 bases between them. CDR1 MNHEY and CDR2 SVGAGI come from the germline V gene. CDR3 protein: CASSYGWTDYGYTF. CDR3 DNA: TGTGCCAGCAGTTATGGTTGGACAGACTATGGCTACACCTTC.

This clonotype has only a few counts. The chain carries TRBV20-1 and TRBJ1-6; D ambiguous. Trimming shortened V by 1 base and J by 10 bases, and 14 bases separated the two germline ends. Germline V gene sequence: CDR1 DFQATT, CDR2 SNEGSKA (reference sequence). The CDR3 loop spans 14 amino acids. The CDR3 sequence: CSARGTTSASPLHF. The CDR3 DNA is TGCAGTGCTAGAGGGACGACAAGCGCCTCACCCCTCCACTTT.

The V call is TRBV6-5, the J call TRBJ2-3, with D perhaps TRBD2 (7 bases). Trimming removed 0 bases at V and 5 bases at J, with 12 bases between. Germline V gives CDR1 MNHEY, CDR2 SVGAGI. CDR3 size: 15 residues. CDR3 DNA: TGTGCCAGCAGTTACTCGAGGGGGGGGCGAGATACGCAGTATTTT. It specifies CASSYSRGGRDTQYF.

The rearrangement uses TRBV10-3 and TRBJ2-7, with unresolved D. The CDR3 sequence is 13 residues long. V shed 4 bases and J shed 2 bases, with 9 bases lying between them. Germline V gene data show CDR1 as ENHRY and CDR2 as SYGVKD. The CDR3 DNA reads TGTGCCATCAGTGGGGGTCAGACCTACGAGCAGTACGTC. Translation gives CAISGGQTYEQYV.

This clonotype has just a few counts. The chain is built from TRBV7-9 and TRBJ2-5, with D tentatively TRBD1 (6 bases). Trimming removed 4 bases at V and 5 bases at J, with 11 bases between. The germline V gene has CDR1 SEHNR and CDR2 FQNEAQ (reference sequence). The CDR3 has 13 amino acids. CDR3 loop: CASSSGVRETQYF. CDR3 DNA: TGTGCCAGCAGCTCAGGGGTGAGGGAGACCCAGTACTTC.

This clonotype came up a few times. The chain carries TRBV7-9 and TRBJ2-3; D could derive from TRBD1 or TRBD2 (5 bases each). The CDR3 is 14 amino acids. V dropped 4 bases and J dropped 0 bases, with 8 bases sitting between them. The germline V gene has CDR1 SEHNR and CDR2 FQNEAQ (reference sequence). The CDR3 DNA reads as TGTGCCAGCAGCTCTTGGGACAGCACAGATACGCAGTATTTT. It is translated as CASSSWDSTDTQYF.

The chain couples TRBV6-4 to TRBJ1-1; D not certain. This CDR3 spans 13 amino acids. Germline CDR1 is MRHNA and CDR2 is SNTAGT. Trimming pared 2 bases from V and 1 base from J, leaving 5 bases between. CDR3 loop: CASSDIRNTEAFF. CDR3 nucleotide sequence: TGTGCCAGCAGTGACATTCGGAACACTGAAGCTTTCTTT.

This chain joins TRBV12-3 or TRBV12-4 and TRBJ2-7; D may be TRBD2 (6 bases). Trimming shortened V by 4 bases and J by 1 base, and 17 bases separated the two germline ends. The CDR3 totals 16 residues. This CDR3 reads CASSSSYGRRSYEQYV. CDR3 nucleotide sequence: TGTGCCAGCAGTTCATCCTATGGGAGGAGGTCCTACGAGCAGTACGTC.